Presented here are 17 T cell receptor beta chains from one specimen sequenced in a study of metastatic and nonmetastatic thyroid tumors (dated by TCRdb to 2018 to 2020). Libraries were built with PCR. Reads for this sample came from an Illumina HiSeq 4000. In-frame beta chains were kept once TCRdb had trimmed the public reads at Q25 with fastp and called clones with MiXCR. The sample records tens of thousands of clones, approximately 25% of which are singletons. The top ten hold about 8.9% of the sample. No patient had received any treatment before thyroid surgery. What was sequenced was blood. All receptors derive from a female donor with papillary thyroid cancer or a benign thyroid nodule (not recorded which). Some clones in this sample may be carry-over from other donors' samples.

This clone was recorded many times. The germline gene is not matched at one end of the junction; a read error may be the cause. The V call is TRBV7-7, the J call TRBJ2-3; 7 nucleotides line up with TRBD2. The CDR3 is 13 residues long. The germline V gene encodes CDR1 SSHAT and CDR2 FNYEAQ (reference sequence). CDR3 amino acids: CASSTSGTDTQYF. For the CDR3, the DNA is TGTGCTAGCAGCACTAGCGGCACAGATACGCAGTATTTT.

The sample holds a few counts of this clone. The rearrangement uses TRBV25-1 and TRBJ2-7; 10 nucleotides agree with TRBD2. Germline assignment: CDR1 MGHDK and CDR2 SYGVNS. V gave up 8 bases and J gave up 0 bases; unmatched junction bases: 13. CDR3 length: 17 residues. CDR3 in amino acids: CASPLVRSGRISYEQYF. DNA for the CDR3: TGTGCCAGCCCCTTGGTCCGTAGCGGGAGGATCTCCTACGAGCAGTACTTC.

The V and J genes are TRBV20-1 and TRBJ2-1; possibly TRBD1 for D (6 bases). Deletions cut 6 bases from V and 1 base from J, with 10 bases between. Germline CDR1 is DFQATT and CDR2 is SNEGSKA (reference sequence). The CDR3 has 13 residues. This CDR3 reads CSALRGSYNEQFF. CDR3 nucleotide sequence: TGCAGTGCCCTGAGGGGGTCCTACAATGAGCAGTTCTTC.

This clone was counted many times. The rearrangement uses TRBV11-3 and TRBJ2-5, with unresolved D. V was shortened by 4 bases and J by 5 bases, with 8 bases between the two germline ends. This CDR3 contains 12 residues. Germline V gives CDR1 SGHNT, CDR2 YENEEA. The CDR3 loop is CASSSLRETQYF. The CDR3 nucleotides read TGTGCCAGCAGCTCCCTAAGGGAGACCCAGTACTTC.

This clone was observed many times. This chain uses TRBV6-6 with TRBJ2-1; 12 bases map to TRBD2. This CDR3 region has 18 residues. The J segment lost 8 bases and the V segment lost 3 bases, leaving 14 bases of the junction unmatched. Germline loops: CDR1 MNHNY, CDR2 SVGAGI (reference sequence). CDR3 loop: CASSYSTSGSGFGDEQFF. The CDR3 DNA sequence: TGTGCCAGCAGTTATTCGACTAGCGGGAGTGGGTTCGGGGATGAGCAGTTCTTC.

This clone has ten or more counts. The rearrangement joins TRBV11-2 to TRBJ2-5, with 7 bases lining up with TRBD1. CDR1 and CDR2 (germline): SGHAT, FQNNGV. This CDR3 has 16 amino acids. V dropped 3 bases and J dropped 1; count of bases not matched to a gene: 8. The CDR3 spells CASSFLWTGPQETQYF. Here the CDR3 DNA reads TGTGCCAGCAGCTTCTTGTGGACAGGACCCCAAGAGACCCAGTACTTC.

Regarding this clone: Germline is not matched at one junction end, which may reflect a read error. The chain carries TRBV10-3 and TRBJ1-1; TRBD1 is a possible D gene (6 bases). Germline-derived CDR1 and CDR2 are ENHRY and SYGVKD. CDR3 length: 14 amino acids. As DNA, the CDR3 is TGTGCCATCAGTGATTCCCAGGGACCAGGGGAAGCTTGCTTT. As protein: CAISDSQGPGEACF.

V and J are TRBV9 and TRBJ2-1, with D perhaps TRBD2 (6 bases). The CDR3 is 16 residues long. V lost 2 bases and J 6 bases, leaving 18 bases between the germline ends. Germline V gene sequence: CDR1 SGDLS, CDR2 YYNGEE. Here the CDR3 DNA reads TGTGCCAGCAGCGTCTTAGCGGTAGAAATCGGCAATGAGCAGTTCTTC. This codes for CASSVLAVEIGNEQFF.

There are a few counts of this clone. One base away lies a much larger clone, so this may be a sequencing read error. This specimen includes other DNA sequences encoding the same CDR3. J is TRBJ2-2 and V is TRBV5-4; possibly TRBD1 for D (5 bases). The length of the CDR3 is 15 residues. Germline loops: CDR1 SGHNT, CDR2 YYREEE (reference sequence). This CDR3 reads CASSFAGLGTGELFF. The CDR3, as DNA: TGTGCCAGCAGTTTCGCAGGGTTGGGCACCGGTGAGCTGTTTTTT.

This clone was seen at least ten times. The rearrangement joins TRBV6-1 to TRBJ2-2; TRBD1 aligns across 7 bases. The CDR3 sequence is 14 residues long. Germline V gene data show CDR1 as MNHNS and CDR2 as SASEGT. With V trimmed by 6 bases and J by 2 bases, 3 bases remained unmatched. This CDR3 reads CASRRDSNTGELFF. For the CDR3, the DNA is TGTGCCAGCAGACGGGACAGCAACACCGGGGAGCTGTTTTTT.

This clone was picked up many times. The chain couples TRBV5-1 to TRBJ2-7; D perhaps matches TRBD2 (6 bases). This CDR3 is 15 amino acids long. V was pared by 0 bases and J by 3 bases, with 13 bases between. Germline loops: CDR1 SGHRS, CDR2 YFSETQ. CDR3 amino acids: CASSLEARGFYEQYF. The CDR3 DNA reads as TGCGCCAGCAGCTTGGAGGCCCGGGGGTTCTACGAGCAGTACTTC.

V is TRBV7-2 and J is TRBJ1-4, with D tentatively TRBD1 (5 bases). Germline CDR1 SGHTA, CDR2 FQGNSA. V was shortened by 9 bases and J by 9 bases, with 20 bases between the two germline ends. The CDR3 has 14 residues. CDR3 sequence: CASSPRAGSQKLFF. The CDR3 DNA reads as TGTGCCAGTAGCCCCCGGGCAGGGTCTCAAAAACTGTTTTTT.

This clone was seen many times. The gene calls are TRBV5-1 and TRBJ2-5, with 9 bases identical to TRBD1. Germline assignment: CDR1 SGHRS and CDR2 YFSETQ. CDR3 length equals 15 residues. Losses at the gene ends were 2 bases for V and 4 bases for J; bases not matched to a gene: 6. The CDR3 here is CASSLQGAGVETQYF. The CDR3 nucleotides are TGCGCCAGCAGCTTACAGGGGGCTGGAGTAGAGACCCAGTACTTC.

This chain links TRBV20-1 with TRBJ1-5, with a tentative D call TRBD1 (5 bases). CDR1 and CDR2 (germline): DFQATT, SNEGSKA (reference sequence). V lost 5 bases, J lost 0 bases, and 20 bases lay in between. CDR3 length: 17 amino acids. The CDR3 is CSALRMGDLSSNQPQHF. The DNA of the CDR3 is TGCAGTGCTTTACGGATGGGGGACCTTTCTAGCAATCAGCCCCAGCATTTT.

Note on this clone: A read error may produce the germline difference seen at one junction end. This sequence joins TRBV20-1 and TRBJ2-3; tentatively, D is TRBD1 (5 bases). The germline CDR1 and CDR2 sequences are DFQATT and SNEGSKA (reference sequence). This CDR3 has 13 residues. The CDR3 protein is CSARDQQADTQSF. In DNA, the CDR3 is TGCAGTGCTCGAGATCAACAGGCAGATACGCAGTCTTTT.

This clone appeared many times. The chain uses TRBV28 and TRBJ2-2; TRBD2 aligns across 9 bases. Trimming at V came to 1 base and at J to 7 bases, leaving 7 bases not matched to a gene. CDR3 length: 16 residues. Germline values: CDR1 MDHEN, CDR2 SYDVKM. The CDR3, as DNA: TGTGCCAGCAGTTTATTTGGTAGCGGGAGTGGCGGGGAGCTGTTTTTT. Translating gives CASSLFGSGSGGELFF.

This clone was seen ten or more times. The chain employs TRBV5-1 and TRBJ2-1, with TRBD2 as a possible D gene (6 bases). Germline-derived CDR1 and CDR2 are SGHRS and YFSETQ. The ends were cut back, 0 bases at V and 5 bases at J, with 18 bases in the middle. The CDR3 spans 17 residues. The CDR3 is CASSLGVKAGPDNEQFF. CDR3 coding DNA: TGCGCCAGCAGCTTGGGAGTTAAAGCGGGCCCTGACAATGAGCAGTTCTTC.